This T cell receptor beta chain was identified during a study of cytomegalovirus exposure and HLA in healthy donors. Trimming took off 6 bases at V and 6 bases at J, with 15 bases between the two ends. Germline CDR1 and CDR2: SNHLY and FYNNEI. This CDR3 region has 14 residues. PCR amplification relied on 60 Vbeta primers (plus 13 Jbeta primers). Repertoires were generated with immunoSEQ multiplex PCR, while TCRdb's copy carries only in-frame clones and drops some. The sample yields 130,000 or so clones, around 80% seen once. Material: PBMCs. The receptor was derived from a female donor in good health and CMV-seronegative. This chain links TRBV2 with TRBJ2-1; D is perhaps TRBD1 (6 bases). The CDR3 region is CASRNREFGNEQFF. CDR3 DNA sequence: TGTGCCAGCAGGAACAGGGAATTTGGCAATGAGCAGTTCTTC.